This TCR beta chain comes out of a study of shared clonotypes between healthy human individuals. Whole-study findings and limits: Investigators collected only blood, and repertoires in tissues likely differ. The study found approximately 5% of naive CD4 clonotypes shared across a handful of donors. Compared with memory subsets, naive subsets generally had larger estimated richness.

For this clone: What it binds is unknown. Its ends do not fully match the called genes, so a read error is possible.

Researchers partitioned CD4+ cells into CD45RA+ naive and CD45RA-negative memory subsets. Per germline, CDR1 SNHLY and CDR2 FYNNEI. This CDR3 spans 11 amino acids. Profiling relied on immunoSEQ multiplex PCR, and the TCRdb table lists in-frame clones only, not all of them. The table records fewer than 3 million clones, 85% to 95% of them present only once. What was sequenced was naive CD4+ T cells from PBMCs. Sample subset: CD45RA+ positively selected. This rearrangement joins TRBV2 to TRBJ2-7; D remains unclear. The clonotype comes from a man between 18 and 35 years old in good health. Some clones in this sample may be carry-over from other donors' samples. This chain's CDR3 is CASSVSHEQYF. The CDR3, as DNA: TGTGCCAGCAGCGTCTCCCACGAGCAGTACTTC.